The subject of this entry is one T cell receptor beta chain. Its specificity is not known. CDR1 and CDR2 from the germline V gene are MGHRA and YSYEKL. Trimming cost V 3 bases and J 3 bases; bases outside gene matches: 11. CDR3 length equals 18 residues. This sample was included in a study of cytomegalovirus exposure and HLA in healthy donors. Study-wide points: Another analysis was done later, and it associated 17,000 or so TCR beta sequences with HLA alleles at 0.05 false discovery rate. In a later analysis, several top co-occurrence clusters appeared linked to parvovirus B19, influenza, CMV and Epstein-Barr virus.

The PCR was carried out with 60 Vbeta primers and 13 Jbeta primers. Assay: immunoSEQ multiplex PCR; the TCRdb copy retains only in-frame clones and omits some. Of about 94,000 clones in the sample, 50% to 75% are singletons; the top ten hold 3.9%. It was healthy bone marrow donors who served as donors. This receptor was taken from a man aged 30 to 39 in good health and CMV-seronegative. The chain employs TRBV4-1 and TRBJ2-2, with 9 nucleotides matching TRBD2. Specimen: PBMCs. The CDR3, as DNA: TGCGCCAGCAGCCAGGCTCCTCCGGGACTAGCTTACACCGGGGAGCTGTTTTTT. Translating gives CASSQAPPGLAYTGELFF.